This entry describes one T cell receptor (beta chain). Its antigen is unknown. This sample is part of a study of OX40 agonist ivuxolimab in advanced cancers. For the study at large: Clinicians treated patients with ivuxolimab, an agonistic anti-OX40 (CD134) antibody. General observations from the study: At 0.1 to 3.0 mg/kg, clonal expansion of CD4+ and CD8+ blood T cells had occurred by week 6.

Germline CDR1 and CDR2: MGHDK and SYGVNS. The CDR3 has 13 residues. Trimming removed 7 bases from V and 0 bases from J, with 4 bases in between. Profiling relied on immunoSEQ multiplex PCR, and the TCRdb table lists in-frame clones only, not all of them. The profile shows about 100,000 clones, under 95% of them singletons. This sequence joins TRBV25-1 and TRBJ2-6, with D unclear. This sequence originates from an adult with an advanced solid tumor such as melanoma, head and neck, liver or kidney cancer. Sequencing was performed on CD4+ or CD8+ T cells sorted from blood, taken in a trial of the OX40 agonist ivuxolimab. Here the CDR3 DNA reads TGTGCCAGCAAAGACTCTGGGGCCAACGTCCTGACTTTC. This codes for CASKDSGANVLTF.